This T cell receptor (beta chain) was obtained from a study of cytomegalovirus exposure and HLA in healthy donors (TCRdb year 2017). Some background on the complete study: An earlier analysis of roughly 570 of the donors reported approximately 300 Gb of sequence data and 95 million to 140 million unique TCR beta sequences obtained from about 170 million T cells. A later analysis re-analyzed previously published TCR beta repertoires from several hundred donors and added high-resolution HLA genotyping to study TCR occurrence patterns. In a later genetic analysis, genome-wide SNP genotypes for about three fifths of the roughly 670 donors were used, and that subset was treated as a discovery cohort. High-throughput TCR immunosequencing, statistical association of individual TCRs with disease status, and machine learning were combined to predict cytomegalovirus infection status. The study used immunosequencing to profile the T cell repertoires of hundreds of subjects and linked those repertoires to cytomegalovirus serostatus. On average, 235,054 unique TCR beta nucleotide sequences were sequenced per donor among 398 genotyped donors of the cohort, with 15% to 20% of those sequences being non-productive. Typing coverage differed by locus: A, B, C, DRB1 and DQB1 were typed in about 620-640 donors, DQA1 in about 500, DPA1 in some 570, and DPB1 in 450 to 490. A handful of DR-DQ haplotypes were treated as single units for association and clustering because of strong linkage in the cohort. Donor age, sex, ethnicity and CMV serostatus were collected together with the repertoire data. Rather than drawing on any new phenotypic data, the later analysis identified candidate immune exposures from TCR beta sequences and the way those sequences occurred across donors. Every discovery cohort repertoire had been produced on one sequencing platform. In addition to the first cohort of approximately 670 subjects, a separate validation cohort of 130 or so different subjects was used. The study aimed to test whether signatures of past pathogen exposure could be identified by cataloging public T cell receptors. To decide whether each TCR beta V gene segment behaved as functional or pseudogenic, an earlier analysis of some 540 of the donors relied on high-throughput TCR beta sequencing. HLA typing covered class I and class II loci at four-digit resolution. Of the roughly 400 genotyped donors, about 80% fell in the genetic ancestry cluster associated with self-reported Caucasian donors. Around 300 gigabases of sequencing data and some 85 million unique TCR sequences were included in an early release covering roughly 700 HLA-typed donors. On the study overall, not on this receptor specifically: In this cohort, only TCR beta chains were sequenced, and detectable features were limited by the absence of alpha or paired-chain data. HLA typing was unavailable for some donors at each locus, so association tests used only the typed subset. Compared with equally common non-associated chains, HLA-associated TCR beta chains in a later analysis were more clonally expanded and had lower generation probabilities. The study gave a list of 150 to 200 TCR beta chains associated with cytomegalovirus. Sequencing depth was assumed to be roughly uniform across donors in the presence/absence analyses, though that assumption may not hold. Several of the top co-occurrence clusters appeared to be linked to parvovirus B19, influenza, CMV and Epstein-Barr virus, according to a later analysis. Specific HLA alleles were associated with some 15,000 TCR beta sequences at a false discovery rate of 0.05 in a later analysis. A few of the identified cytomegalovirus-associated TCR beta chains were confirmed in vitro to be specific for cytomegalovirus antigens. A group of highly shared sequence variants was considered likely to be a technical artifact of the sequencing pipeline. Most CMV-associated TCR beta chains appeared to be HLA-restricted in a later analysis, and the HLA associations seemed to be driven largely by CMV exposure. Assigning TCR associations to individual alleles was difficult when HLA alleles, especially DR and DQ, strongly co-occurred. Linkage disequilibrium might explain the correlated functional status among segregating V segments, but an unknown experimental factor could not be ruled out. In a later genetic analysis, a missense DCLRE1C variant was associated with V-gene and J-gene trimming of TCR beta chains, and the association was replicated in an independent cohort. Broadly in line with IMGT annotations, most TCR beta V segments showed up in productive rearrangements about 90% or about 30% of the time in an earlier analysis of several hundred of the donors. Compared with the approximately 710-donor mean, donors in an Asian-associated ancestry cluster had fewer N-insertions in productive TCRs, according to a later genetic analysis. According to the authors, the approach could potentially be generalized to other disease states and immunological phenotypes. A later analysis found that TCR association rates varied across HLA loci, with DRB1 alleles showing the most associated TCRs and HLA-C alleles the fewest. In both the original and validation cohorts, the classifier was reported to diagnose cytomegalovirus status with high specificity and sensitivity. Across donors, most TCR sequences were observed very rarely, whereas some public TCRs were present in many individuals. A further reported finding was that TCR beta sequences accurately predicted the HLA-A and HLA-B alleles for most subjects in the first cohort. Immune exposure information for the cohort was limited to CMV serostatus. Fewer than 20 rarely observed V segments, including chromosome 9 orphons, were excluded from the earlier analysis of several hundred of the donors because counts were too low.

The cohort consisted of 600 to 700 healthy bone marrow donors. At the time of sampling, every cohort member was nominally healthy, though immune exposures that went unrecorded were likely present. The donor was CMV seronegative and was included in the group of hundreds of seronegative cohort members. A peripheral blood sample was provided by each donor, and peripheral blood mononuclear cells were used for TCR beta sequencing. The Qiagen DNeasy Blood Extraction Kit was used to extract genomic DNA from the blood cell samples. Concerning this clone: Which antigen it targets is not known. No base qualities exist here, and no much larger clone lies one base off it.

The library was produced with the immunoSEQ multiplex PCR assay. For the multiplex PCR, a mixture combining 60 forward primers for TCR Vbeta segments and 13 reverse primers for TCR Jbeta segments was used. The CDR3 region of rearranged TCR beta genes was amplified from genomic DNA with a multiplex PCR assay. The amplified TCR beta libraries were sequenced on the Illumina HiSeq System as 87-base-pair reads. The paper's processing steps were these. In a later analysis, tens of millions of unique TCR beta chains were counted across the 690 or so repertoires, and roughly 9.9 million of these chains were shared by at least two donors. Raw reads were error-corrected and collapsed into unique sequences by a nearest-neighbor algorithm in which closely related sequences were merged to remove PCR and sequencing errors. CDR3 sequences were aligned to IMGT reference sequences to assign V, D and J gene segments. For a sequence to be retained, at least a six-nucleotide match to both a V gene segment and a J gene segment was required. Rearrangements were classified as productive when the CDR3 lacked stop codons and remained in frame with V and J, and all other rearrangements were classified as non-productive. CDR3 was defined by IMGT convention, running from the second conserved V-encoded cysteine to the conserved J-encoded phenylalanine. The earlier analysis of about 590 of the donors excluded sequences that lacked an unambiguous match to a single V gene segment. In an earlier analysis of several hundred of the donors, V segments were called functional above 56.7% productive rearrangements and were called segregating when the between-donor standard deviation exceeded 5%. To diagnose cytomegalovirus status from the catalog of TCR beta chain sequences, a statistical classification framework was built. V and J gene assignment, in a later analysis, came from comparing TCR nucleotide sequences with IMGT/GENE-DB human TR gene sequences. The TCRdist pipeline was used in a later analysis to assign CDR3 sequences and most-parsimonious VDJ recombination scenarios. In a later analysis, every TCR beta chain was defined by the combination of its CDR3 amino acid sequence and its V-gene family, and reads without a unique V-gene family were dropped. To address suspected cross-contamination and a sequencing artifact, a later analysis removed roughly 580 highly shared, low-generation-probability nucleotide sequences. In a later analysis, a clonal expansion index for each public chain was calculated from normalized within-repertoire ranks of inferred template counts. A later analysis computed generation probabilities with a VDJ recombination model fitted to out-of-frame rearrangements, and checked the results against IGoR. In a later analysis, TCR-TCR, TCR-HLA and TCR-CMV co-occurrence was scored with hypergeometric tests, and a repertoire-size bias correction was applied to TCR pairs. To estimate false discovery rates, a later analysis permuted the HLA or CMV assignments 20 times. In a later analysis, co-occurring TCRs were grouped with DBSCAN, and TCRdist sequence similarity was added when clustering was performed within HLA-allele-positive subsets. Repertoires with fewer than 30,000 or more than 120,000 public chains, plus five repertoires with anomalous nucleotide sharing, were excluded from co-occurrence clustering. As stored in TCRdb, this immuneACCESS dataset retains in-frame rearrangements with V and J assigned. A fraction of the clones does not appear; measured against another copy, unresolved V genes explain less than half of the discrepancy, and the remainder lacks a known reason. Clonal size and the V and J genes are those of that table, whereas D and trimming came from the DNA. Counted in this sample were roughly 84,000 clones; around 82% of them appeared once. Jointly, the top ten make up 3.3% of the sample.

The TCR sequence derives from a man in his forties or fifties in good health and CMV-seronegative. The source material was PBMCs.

For the CDR3, the sequence is CASSMPRDSGSFQETQYF. The sequence in DNA is TGTGCCAGCAGCATGCCCCGGGACTCCGGCAGCTTCCAAGAGACCCAGTACTTC. The chain was built from TRBV11-1 and TRBJ2-5; the D gene is possibly TRBD2, with 6 bases matching. Inclusive of the bounding cysteine and phenylalanine, the CDR3 is 18 residues long. Only the CDR3 part of the read is kept: 54 bases, read in frame from the first base. CDR1 SGHAT and CDR2 FQDESV were looked up in the germline V gene (reference sequence). V is clipped by 5 bases and J by 1 base, and the sequence between their germline boundaries is 23 bases long.